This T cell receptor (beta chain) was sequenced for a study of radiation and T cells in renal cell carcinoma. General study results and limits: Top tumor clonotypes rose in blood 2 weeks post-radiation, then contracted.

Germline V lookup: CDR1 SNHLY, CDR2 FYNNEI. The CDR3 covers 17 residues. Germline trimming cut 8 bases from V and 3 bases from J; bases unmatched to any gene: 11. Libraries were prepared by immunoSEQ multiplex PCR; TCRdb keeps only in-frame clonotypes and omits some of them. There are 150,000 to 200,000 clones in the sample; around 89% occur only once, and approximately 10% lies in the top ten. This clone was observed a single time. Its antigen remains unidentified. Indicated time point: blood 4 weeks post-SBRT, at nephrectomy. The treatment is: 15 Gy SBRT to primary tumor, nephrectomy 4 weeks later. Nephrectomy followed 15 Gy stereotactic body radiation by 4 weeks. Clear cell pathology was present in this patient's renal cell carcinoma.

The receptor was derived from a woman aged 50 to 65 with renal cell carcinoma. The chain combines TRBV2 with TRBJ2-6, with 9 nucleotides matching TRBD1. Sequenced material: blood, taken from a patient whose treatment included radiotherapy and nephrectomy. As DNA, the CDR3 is TGTGCCAGCGGGATTGGGACAGGGAGAGGTGGGGCCAACGTCCTGACTTTC. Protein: CASGIGTGRGGANVLTF.